This T cell receptor beta chain is drawn from a study of blood T cells in healthy people across ages. Primed by a sample-barcoded 5' primer and a J-beta primer mix, a second PCR proceeded for roughly 6 to 12 cycles. TCRdb used MiXCR to reprocess the 5' RACE reads, holding one entry per CDR3 protein. The sample carries about 1,000,000 distinct CDR3 sequences, more than 40% recorded once. Trimming cost V 4 bases and J 3 bases, with 19 bases left between them. CDR1 and CDR2 from the germline V gene are LGHDT and YNNKEL (reference sequence). The CDR3 sequence is 16 residues long. As to this clonotype: Its antigen is not identified.

Notes on the study in general: Significant beta diversity loss was already apparent by age around 36, declining roughly linearly.

This receptor was obtained from a woman aged 55-70 years in good health. Material for sequencing was blood. The V gene is TRBV3-1, the J gene TRBJ2-7; possibly TRBD1 for D (6 bases). The CDR3 region is CASSPLNRALDYEQYF. As DNA, the CDR3 is TGTGCCAGCAGCCCGCTCAACAGGGCCCTCGACTACGAGCAGTACTTC.